This T cell receptor beta chain originates from a study of cytomegalovirus exposure and HLA in healthy donors (dated by TCRdb to 2016 to 2017). A note on the overall study: The roughly 670 repertoires of the first cohort and the roughly 120 validation repertoires were produced on the same platform, according to a later analysis. The study was designed to test whether signatures of past pathogen exposure could be identified by cataloging public T cell receptors. In addition to the first cohort of 666 subjects, a separate validation cohort of approximately 110 different subjects was used. To predict cytomegalovirus infection status, the study combined high-throughput TCR immunosequencing, statistical association of individual TCRs with disease status, and machine learning.

What the study reported, not specific to this receptor: While some public TCRs were present in many individuals, most TCR sequences turned up only very rarely across donors. The classifier was reported to diagnose cytomegalovirus status with high specificity and sensitivity in both the original and validation cohorts. According to the authors, the approach could potentially be generalized to other disease states and immunological phenotypes. In a later analysis, TCRs clustered in the first cohort were found to also tend to co-occur in the roughly 120 validation repertoires, with 85% to 95% of cluster scores above 0. Three of the identified cytomegalovirus-associated TCR beta chains were confirmed in vitro to be specific for cytomegalovirus antigens. All 120 or so repertoires were used to score co-occurrence in the validation cohort in a later analysis, because that analysis had no HLA typing for the cohort. In the study, approximately 150 TCR beta chains were listed as associated with cytomegalovirus.

Ends trimmed: V by 7 bases, J by 0 bases; bases unmatched to a gene: 5. From a lookup of the germline V gene, CDR1 and CDR2 are SGHNT and YENEEA. Inclusive of the bounding cysteine and phenylalanine, the CDR3 is 14 residues long. Only the CDR3 portion is preserved as DNA: 42 bases, with reading frame beginning at the first base. Separate from the roughly 700-subject first cohort, the validation cohort of over 90 subjects was the group to which the donors belonged. Library method: the immunoSEQ multiplex PCR assay. As for the authors' bioinformatics: A statistical classification framework was developed to diagnose cytomegalovirus status using the catalog of TCR beta chain sequences. As stored in TCRdb, this immuneACCESS dataset retains in-frame rearrangements with V and J assigned. A fraction of the clones does not appear; measured against another copy, unresolved V genes explain less than half of the discrepancy, and the remainder lacks a known reason. V and J calls plus clone size are reproduced from that table; the DNA served to infer D and trimming. The sample records about 120,000 clones, approximately 90% of which are singletons. Clones ranked in the top ten supply around 6% of the sample.

On this clone itself: Its antigen specificity is not known. No much larger clone exists at a distance of one base, and base qualities are not known.

The sequence was collected from a woman under 30 in good health and CMV-seropositive. The rearranged segments are TRBV11-3 and TRBJ1-1; 7 bases in between match TRBD1. The sample consisted of PBMCs. The nucleotide sequence is given as TGTGCCAGCACCCTGACAGGGATGAACACTGAAGCTTTCTTT. This codes for CASTLTGMNTEAFF.